A selection of T cell receptor beta chains follows, all from one sample in a study of vaccination effects on CD4 cells after COVID-19. What these receptors recognize is not known. The table came from immunoSEQ multiplex PCR; TCRdb's copy has only in-frame clones and leaves some out. Of about 27,000 clones listed, around three quarters are singletons. The specimen comprised CD4+ T cells from PBMCs cultured with HCoV-NL63 spike peptides, sampled before COVID-19 vaccination. These receptors all come from a human donor who had a prior SARS-CoV-2 infection. Both conserved end residues are part of each CDR3. The size entry is marked missing in some rows and otherwise reads once, few, many or a size class.

abundance: -; v_gene: TRBV11-2; j_gene: TRBJ2-2; CDR3aa: CAVRGTENTGELFF
abundance: -; v_gene: TRBV9; j_gene: TRBJ2-5; CDR3aa: CASSVDRDTQYF
abundance: medium-sized; v_gene: TRBV3-1/TRBV3-2; j_gene: TRBJ2-7; CDR3aa: CASSQVPYEQYF
abundance: -; v_gene: TRBV7-9; j_gene: TRBJ1-4; CDR3aa: CASRFSDYNEKLFF
abundance: -; v_gene: TRBV6-6; j_gene: TRBJ2-3; CDR3aa: CASSYSRRTSTDTQYF
abundance: -; v_gene: TRBV27; j_gene: TRBJ1-2; CDR3aa: CASRRTGQGALSGYTF
abundance: -; v_gene: TRBV5-4; j_gene: TRBJ1-2; CDR3aa: CASSEQGAYYGYTF
abundance: -; v_gene: TRBV5-1; j_gene: TRBJ1-1; CDR3aa: CASSEWGATEAFF
abundance: -; v_gene: TRBV18; j_gene: TRBJ1-6; CDR3aa: CASSLQQGADSPLHF
abundance: -; v_gene: TRBV11-2; j_gene: TRBJ1-4; CDR3aa: CASSYATNEKLFF
abundance: -; v_gene: TRBV2; j_gene: TRBJ1-2; CDR3aa: CATEDRGGYTF
abundance: -; v_gene: TRBV6-5; j_gene: TRBJ2-2; CDR3aa: CASSDRYQNTGELFF
abundance: few; v_gene: TRBV6-5; j_gene: TRBJ2-2; CDR3aa: CASRRLANTGELFF
abundance: -; v_gene: TRBV10-3; j_gene: TRBJ1-3; CDR3aa: CAISESIAASGNTIYF
abundance: -; v_gene: TRBV7-9; j_gene: TRBJ2-7; CDR3aa: CASSLGVASGYEQYF
abundance: -; v_gene: TRBV11-2; j_gene: TRBJ1-1; CDR3aa: CASSLDRGTEAFF
abundance: -; v_gene: TRBV19; j_gene: TRBJ1-3; CDR3aa: CASIRGWADSGNTIYF
abundance: -; v_gene: TRBV12-5; j_gene: TRBJ2-1; CDR3aa: CASGFPPRTSGHNEQFF
abundance: -; v_gene: TRBV6-2/TRBV6-3; j_gene: TRBJ2-7; CDR3aa: CASGPPPGLKDHEQYF
abundance: -; v_gene: TRBV5-1; j_gene: TRBJ2-1; CDR3aa: CASSLGGPGLNEQFF
abundance: -; v_gene: TRBV20-1; j_gene: TRBJ2-3; CDR3aa: CSASMGLAGDPDTQYF
abundance: -; v_gene: TRBV9; j_gene: TRBJ1-5; CDR3aa: CASSVDGVQPQHF
abundance: -; v_gene: TRBV23-1; j_gene: TRBJ2-1; CDR3aa: CASSQSRVRGVHEQFF
abundance: -; v_gene: TRBV2; j_gene: TRBJ1-1; CDR3aa: CASTREGNTEAFF
abundance: -; v_gene: TRBV6-5; j_gene: TRBJ1-4; CDR3aa: CASRSGQGNEKLFF
abundance: -; v_gene: TRBV7-8; j_gene: TRBJ2-1; CDR3aa: CASSQNNEQFF
abundance: -; v_gene: TRBV11-3; j_gene: TRBJ2-1; CDR3aa: CASSPRGRGDNEQFF
abundance: -; v_gene: TRBV6-4; j_gene: TRBJ2-1; CDR3aa: CASSGSEGAGEQFF
abundance: -; v_gene: TRBV2; j_gene: TRBJ2-5; CDR3aa: CASRTGTFGTQYF
abundance: -; v_gene: TRBV14; j_gene: TRBJ1-1; CDR3aa: CASSGRGRAFF
abundance: -; v_gene: TRBV6-4; j_gene: TRBJ1-1; CDR3aa: CASGGQGRTEAFF
abundance: -; v_gene: TRBV7-2; j_gene: TRBJ2-7; CDR3aa: CASRKTSGKDEQYF
abundance: -; v_gene: TRBV10-3; j_gene: TRBJ2-3; CDR3aa: CAISEGKIFRQDTQYF
abundance: -; v_gene: TRBV6-2/TRBV6-3; j_gene: TRBJ2-1; CDR3aa: CASSSGPSRWNEQFF
abundance: -; v_gene: TRBV4-2; j_gene: TRBJ1-4; CDR3aa: CASSQDLGVGEKLFF
abundance: -; v_gene: TRBV5-1; j_gene: TRBJ2-3; CDR3aa: CASSLGQDTDTQYF
abundance: -; v_gene: TRBV9; j_gene: TRBJ1-1; CDR3aa: CASSVDPGGTEAFF
abundance: -; v_gene: TRBV15; j_gene: TRBJ2-1; CDR3aa: CATSRGSGGTNEQFF
abundance: -; v_gene: TRBV6-4; j_gene: TRBJ1-5; CDR3aa: CASSDSIRFQIHQPQHF
abundance: -; v_gene: TRBV3-1/TRBV3-2; j_gene: TRBJ1-3; CDR3aa: CASSRSDATGNTIYF
abundance: -; v_gene: TRBV18; j_gene: TRBJ2-2; CDR3aa: CASSLSRGLAGGGTGELFF